These T cell receptor beta chains were read from a single sample in a study of response to subunit inactivated influenza vaccine. MiXCR, applied by TCRdb to the RT-PCR reads, yields one record per CDR3 protein. The sample lists 530,000 or so distinct CDR3 sequences, 12% occurring once. Material: PBMCs from blood, obtained on the day of vaccination. The receptors were sampled from a man aged 50-60 years who received an inactivated influenza vaccine. Each CDR3 is given with its conserved first and last residue. The D gene is left open where the match is weak. Expanded clones get a size class; other rows say once, few or many, or leave the size out.

>TRBV12-3/TRBV12-4|TRBJ1-2|TRBD1|few
TGTGCCAGCACCCAATACCGGGACAGGGGTTACGGCTACACCTTC
CASTQYRDRGYGYTF
>TRBV12-3/TRBV12-4|TRBJ1-5|TRBD1|.
TGTGCCAGCAGTCCCGGGGACAGGGAGTCGAATCAGCCCCAGCATTTT
CASSPGDRESNQPQHF
>TRBV29-1|TRBJ1-1|.|many
TGCAGCGTTGTCCGGCCGATGGGGTATCGGACTGAAGCTTTCTTT
CSVVRPMGYRTEAFF
>TRBV7-9|TRBJ2-1|TRBD2|many
TGTGCCAGCAGCTCCGGGACTAATTTTGACAATGAGCAGTTCTTC
CASSSGTNFDNEQFF
>TRBV2|TRBJ2-7|.|.
TGTGCCAGCAGTGACCGGGACGAGGTCAGCTACGAGCAGTACTTC
CASSDRDEVSYEQYF
>TRBV6-5|TRBJ2-5|.|.
TGTGCCAGCAGTTACTCGGAGGCCGAGACCCAGTACTTC
CASSYSEAETQYF
>TRBV7-2|TRBJ2-1|.|many
TGTGCCAGCAGCCATAAGCGCCTTAGCTCCTACAATGAGCAGTTCTTC
CASSHKRLSSYNEQFF
>TRBV6-4|TRBJ2-1|.|.
TGTGCCAGCAGTTCCCAGGGGGCGGGAGTCGGTAATGAGCAGTTCTTC
CASSSQGAGVGNEQFF
>TRBV6-2/TRBV6-3|TRBJ2-3|TRBD2|many
TGTGCCAGCAGTTACTCGATGTCGCTAGCGGAGGCAGATACGCAGTATTTT
CASSYSMSLAEADTQYF
>TRBV4-1|TRBJ2-6|.|many
TGCGCCAGCAGCCACACAAGACCGGCCATCTCTGGGGCCAACGTCCTGACTTTC
CASSHTRPAISGANVLTF
>TRBV28|TRBJ1-2|TRBD1|few
TGTGCCAGCAGTTCACCGACAGGGGAGGGCTATGGCTACACCTTC
CASSSPTGEGYGYTF
>TRBV5-1|TRBJ2-3|.|many
TGCGCCAGCAGCCATACAAACAGACAGAGCCAAACAGATACGCAGTATTTT
CASSHTNRQSQTDTQYF
>TRBV29-1|TRBJ1-1|.|few
TGCAGCGTTGAGGGACTTATGAACACTGAAGCTTTCTTT
CSVEGLMNTEAFF
>TRBV19|TRBJ2-5|TRBD1|once
TGTGCCAGTAGTGTCCCGGGACAGCAAGAGACCCAGTACTTC
CASSVPGQQETQYF
>TRBV19|TRBJ1-5|TRBD1|few
TGTGCCAGTAGCTCGTCCCGGGACAGATATAGCAATCAGCCCCAGCATTTT
CASSSSRDRYSNQPQHF
>TRBV6-5|TRBJ1-1|.|.
TGTGCCAGCAGTTACTCGAGGGCAGGGGAGTACACTGAAGCTTTCTTT
CASSYSRAGEYTEAFF
>TRBV11-2|TRBJ1-3|.|few
TGTGCCAGCAGCTCTCCCGGAGTTAGCTCTGGAAACACCATATATTTT
CASSSPGVSSGNTIYF
>TRBV5-1|TRBJ1-1|.|many
TGCGCCAGCAGCTTGACCGGACGGAGTAGGTACACTGAAGCTTTCTTT
CASSLTGRSRYTEAFF
>TRBV29-1|TRBJ2-1|TRBD2|many
TGCAGCGTCAGCGGGAGGAGCTCCTACAATGAGCAGTTCTTC
CSVSGRSSYNEQFF
>TRBV12-3/TRBV12-4|TRBJ2-2|.|few
TGTGCCAGCAGTTCAAGCCACCAGAACACCGGGGAGCTGTTTTTT
CASSSSHQNTGELFF
>TRBV4-3|TRBJ2-3|TRBD2|few
TGCGCCAGCAGCCTAGCGGGCCCGACTACAGAAGCTACGCAGTATTTT
CASSLAGPTTEATQYF
>TRBV28|TRBJ2-7|TRBD2|few
TGTGCCAGCCAACCGGGAGGTCGATTCTACGAGCAGTACTTC
CASQPGGRFYEQYF
>TRBV6-1|TRBJ1-1|.|few
TGTGCCAGCAGTAGCGGGGACGAGAACACTGAAGCTTTCTTT
CASSSGDENTEAFF
>TRBV27|TRBJ2-3|TRBD2|many
TGTGCCAGCAGTGCTAGCGGGAGAAGCACAGATACGCAGTATTTT
CASSASGRSTDTQYF
>TRBV5-1|TRBJ2-1|TRBD1|many
TGCGCCAGCAGCTCCGGACAGGGCAATGAGCAGTTCTTC
CASSSGQGNEQFF
>TRBV4-2|TRBJ2-3|TRBD2|.
TGTGCCAGCAGCCAAGATGTAGCCGGGAGGGTACCAGATACGCAGTATTTT
CASSQDVAGRVPDTQYF
>TRBV4-2|TRBJ2-1|.|few
TGTGCCAGCAGCCAAGCATGGGGGAGCTCCTACAATGAGCAGTTCTTC
CASSQAWGSSYNEQFF
>TRBV12-3/TRBV12-4|TRBJ2-1|TRBD1|few
TGTGCCAGCAGTCCCGGGACAGGCGTCTTTGAGCAGTTCTTC
CASSPGTGVFEQFF
>TRBV20-1|TRBJ2-7|.|.
TGCAGTGCTCACGACCAGGGGCGCTCCTACGAGCAGTACTTC
CSAHDQGRSYEQYF
>TRBV29-1|TRBJ2-7|.|few
TGCAGTGGGACCGACTCCTACGAGCAGTACTTC
CSGTDSYEQYF
>TRBV12-3/TRBV12-4|TRBJ2-5|.|.
TGTGCCAGCGCCGGTCGGGAAGAGACCCAGTACTTC
CASAGREETQYF
>TRBV20-1|TRBJ2-4|.|few
TGCAGTGCTAGAAGGGGCACCAAAAACATTCAGTACTTC
CSARRGTKNIQYF
>TRBV7-2|TRBJ2-7|TRBD2|few
TGTGCCAGCAGCATCGGACTAGCGGGAGTCGCCCAGTACTTC
CASSIGLAGVAQYF
>TRBV28|TRBJ2-3|TRBD2|many
TGTGCCAGCAGTACTAGCGGGATGGGAGATACGCAGTATTTT
CASSTSGMGDTQYF
>TRBV3-1|TRBJ2-1|TRBD2|many
TGTGCCAGCAGCCCAACCCTGGGAGCGGGAGTTAGGATTGAGCAGTTCTTC
CASSPTLGAGVRIEQFF
>TRBV11-1|TRBJ2-6|.|.
TGTGCCAGCAGCCCACACAGAAGTGGAGGGGGGAAGTCTGGGGCCAACGTCCTGACTTTC
CASSPHRSGGGKSGANVLTF
>TRBV4-2|TRBJ2-4|.|many
TGTGCCAGCAGCCGCGTCCTCCGGTTGGAGATTCAGTACTTC
CASSRVLRLEIQYF
>TRBV2|TRBJ2-3|.|.
TGTGCCAGCAGTGTTTTGCAGAGTACAGATACGCAGTATTTT
CASSVLQSTDTQYF
>TRBV5-1|TRBJ1-5|.|few
TGCGCCAGCAGCTTGGAGGGGACCCGCGGGCAGCCCCAGCATTTT
CASSLEGTRGQPQHF
>TRBV10-3|TRBJ2-7|.|.
TGTGCCATCTCTAAGGACTCGATCTACGAGCAGTACTTC
CAISKDSIYEQYF
>TRBV24-1|TRBJ2-7|.|.
TGTGCCACCAGTGAAGAAAGGGACCGCCCCATATACTACGAGCAGTACTTC
CATSEERDRPIYYEQYF